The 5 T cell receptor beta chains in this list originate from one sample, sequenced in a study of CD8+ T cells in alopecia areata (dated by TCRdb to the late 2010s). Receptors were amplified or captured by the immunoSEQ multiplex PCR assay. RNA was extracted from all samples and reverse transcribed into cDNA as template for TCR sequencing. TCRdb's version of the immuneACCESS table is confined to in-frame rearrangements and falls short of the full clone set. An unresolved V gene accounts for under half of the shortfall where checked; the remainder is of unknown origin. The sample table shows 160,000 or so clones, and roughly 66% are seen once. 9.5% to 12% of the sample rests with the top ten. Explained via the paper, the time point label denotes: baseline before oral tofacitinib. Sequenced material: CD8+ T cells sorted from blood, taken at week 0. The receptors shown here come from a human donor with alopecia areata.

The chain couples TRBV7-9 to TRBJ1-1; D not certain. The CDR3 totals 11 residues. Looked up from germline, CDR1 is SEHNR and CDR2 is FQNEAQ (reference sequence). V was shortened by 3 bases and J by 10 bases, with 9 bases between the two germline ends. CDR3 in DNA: TGTGCCAGCAGCTTCGTCGAGGGAGCTTTCTTT. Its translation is CASSFVEGAFF.

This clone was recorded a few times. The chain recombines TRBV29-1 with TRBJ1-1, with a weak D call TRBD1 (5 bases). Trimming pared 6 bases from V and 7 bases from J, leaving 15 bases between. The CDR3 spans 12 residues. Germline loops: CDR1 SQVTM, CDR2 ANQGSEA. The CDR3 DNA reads TGCAGCGTCGCCGGGACGGGCCTTGAAGCTTTCTTT. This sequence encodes CSVAGTGLEAFF.

The CDR3 bases are TGTGCCACGCGACAGGGGTCGATGAACACTGAAGCTTTCTTT. Translating it yields CATRQGSMNTEAFF. The V gene is TRBV10-3, the J gene TRBJ1-1, with TRBD1 identical over 8 bases. V dropped 10 bases and J dropped 0; count of bases not matched to a gene: 7. CDR1 is ENHRY, CDR2 SYGVKD, per germline. The CDR3 is 14 residues long.

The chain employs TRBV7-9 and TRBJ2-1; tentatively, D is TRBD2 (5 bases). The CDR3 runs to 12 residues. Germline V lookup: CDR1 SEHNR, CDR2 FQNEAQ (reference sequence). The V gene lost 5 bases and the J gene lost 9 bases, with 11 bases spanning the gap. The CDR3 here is CASSPTSFEQFF. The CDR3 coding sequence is TGTGCCAGCAGCCCAACTAGTTTTGAGCAGTTCTTC.

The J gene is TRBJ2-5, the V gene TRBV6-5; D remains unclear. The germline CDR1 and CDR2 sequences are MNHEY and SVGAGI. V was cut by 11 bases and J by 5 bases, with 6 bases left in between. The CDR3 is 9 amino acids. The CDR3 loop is CAASETQYF. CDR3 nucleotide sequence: TGTGCCGCCAGCGAGACCCAGTACTTC.